Each of the 13 T cell receptor beta chains below was sequenced from the same sample in a study of blood T cell repertoires in COVID-19. Clones were read by immunoSEQ multiplex PCR, and TCRdb kept only the in-frame ones, dropping some. The sample carries 140,000 to 150,000 clones, roughly 80% recorded once. Sequencing was done on a sample of peripheral blood. The receptors were gathered from a human donor in a cohort sampled during active COVID-19.

In this sample, this clone turned up once. This chain uses TRBV29-1 with TRBJ2-7; D remains ambiguous. Germline loops: CDR1 SQVTM, CDR2 ANQGSEA. The CDR3 is 11 amino acids. Trimming took off 8 bases at V and 5 bases at J, with 13 bases between the two ends. The CDR3 sequence: CSSRVGHEQYF. The CDR3 DNA sequence: TGCAGCTCTAGAGTAGGTCACGAGCAGTACTTC.

The chain is built from TRBV5-5 and TRBJ2-7; D is perhaps TRBD1 (6 bases). V was shortened by 2 bases and J by 1 base, with 13 bases between the two germline ends. Germline V gene sequence: CDR1 SGHKS, CDR2 YYEKEE (reference sequence). The CDR3 loop spans 15 amino acids. CDR3 sequence (DNA): TGTGCCAGCAGCTTATCCGGGACATCTTCCTACGAGCAGTACTTC. Amino acid sequence: CASSLSGTSSYEQYF. The full variable domain, rest sourced from reference TRBV5-5 and TRBJ2-7, is DAGVTQSPTHLIKTRGQQVTLRCSPISGHKSVSWYQQVLGQGPQFIFQYYEKEERGRGNFPDRFSARQFPNYSSELNVNALLLGDSALYLCASSLSGTSSYEQYFGPGTRLTVT.

V is TRBV11-1 and J is TRBJ2-2, with TRBD2 matching over 7 bases. There are 15 residues in the CDR3. Germline trimming cut 5 bases from V and 6 bases from J; bases unmatched to any gene: 9. Looked up from germline, CDR1 is SGHAT and CDR2 is FQDESV (reference sequence). The CDR3 DNA reads TGTGCCAGCAGCGCGCGTCGTGGGGGGGCCGGGGAGCTGTTTTTT. Residues: CASSARRGGAGELFF.

As concerns this clone: The sample carries other DNA sequences with the same CDR3. This chain joins TRBV5-1 and TRBJ2-3; TRBD2 matches at 12 bases. V gave up 0 bases and J gave up 4 bases; unmatched junction bases: 3. Germline-derived CDR1 and CDR2 are SGHRS and YFSETQ. This CDR3 comprises 16 residues. DNA of the CDR3: TGCGCCAGCAGCTTGGGACTAGCGGGAGAGGCAGATACGCAGTATTTT. This encodes CASSLGLAGEADTQYF.

The chain recombines TRBV7-2 with TRBJ1-1; 10 bases agree with TRBD1. CDR3 length: 15 residues. Germline assignment: CDR1 SGHTA and CDR2 FQGNSA. The V segment lost 4 bases and the J segment 5 bases; nucleotides outside the gene matches: 7. The CDR3 is CASSWRQGAWTEAFF. In DNA, the CDR3 is TGTGCCAGCAGCTGGAGACAGGGGGCATGGACTGAAGCTTTCTTT.

V gene TRBV27 combines with J gene TRBJ2-2, with D possibly matching TRBD1 (5 bases). CDR3 length: 15 residues. From germline, CDR1 is MNHEY and CDR2 SMNVEV (reference sequence). V was shortened by 1 base and J by 4 bases, with 10 bases between the two germline ends. CDR3: CASSLLWGGTGELFF. The CDR3 bases are TGTGCCAGCAGTTTATTATGGGGCGGCACCGGGGAGCTGTTTTTT.

This CDR3 is CASSDRGKTQYF. CDR3 nucleotides: TGTGCCAGCAGTGACAGGGGGAAGACCCAGTACTTC. The V and J genes are TRBV2 and TRBJ2-5; 7 positions agree with TRBD1. Germline V CDR1 and CDR2: SNHLY, FYNNEI. V shed 3 bases and J 6 bases; nucleotides not matched to a gene: 1. This CDR3 has 12 residues.

This chain joins TRBV3-1 (or the pseudogene TRBV3-2) and TRBJ2-5; possibly TRBD2 for D (6 bases). The V gene's germline CDR1 is LGHDT and CDR2 YNNKEL (reference sequence). Trimming removed 4 bases from V and 0 bases from J, with 12 bases in between. The CDR3 runs 15 residues. The CDR3 is CASSPSRDYQETQYF. The CDR3 DNA is TGTGCCAGCAGCCCAAGCAGGGACTACCAAGAGACCCAGTACTTC.

The chain joins TRBV6-6 to TRBJ2-5; TRBD2 is a possible D gene (6 bases). The CDR3 contains 15 residues. The V gene lost 6 bases and the J gene lost 5 bases, with 19 bases spanning the gap. Per the germline V gene, CDR1 is MNHNY and CDR2 is SVGAGI (reference sequence). The CDR3 DNA reads TGTGCCAGCAGCCTCCTTTTTAGGGCGGGGGAGACCCAGTACTTC. It translates to CASSLLFRAGETQYF.

Notes on this clone: At one end the junction does not follow the germline gene, possibly because of a read error. This sequence joins TRBV14 and TRBJ2-1; TRBD1 aligns across 12 bases. The germline CDR1 and CDR2 sequences are SGHDN and FVKESK. The CDR3 has 15 residues. CDR3 nucleotides: TGTGCCAGCAGCCAATCCGGGACAGGGGGCCAAAGAGGCGTCTTC. Its protein is CASSQSGTGGQRGVF.

A few counts support this clone. The chain is built from TRBV3-1 (or the pseudogene TRBV3-2) and TRBJ1-4; D gene unclear. V lost 3 bases to trimming and J lost 4 bases, with 9 bases between them. The CDR3 is 14 residues long. Looked up from germline, CDR1 is LGHDT and CDR2 is YNNKEL (reference sequence). CDR3 coding DNA: TGTGCCAGCAGCCATCTTGGCAATAATGAAAAACTGTTTTTT. Protein sequence: CASSHLGNNEKLFF.

V gene TRBV7-3 combines with J gene TRBJ2-3; D perhaps matches TRBD1 (6 bases). Germline V gene lookup returns CDR1 SGHTA and CDR2 FQGTGA. V was pared by 5 bases and J by 0 bases, with 12 bases between. The CDR3 spans 15 residues. This CDR3 reads CASSRDTSSTDTQYF. CDR3 coding DNA: TGTGCCAGCAGCCGGGACACCTCTAGCACAGATACGCAGTATTTT.

V gene TRBV5-4 combines with J gene TRBJ2-5; 8 bases are shared with TRBD2. The CDR3 contains 16 residues. J lost 2 bases, V lost 2 bases, and 8 bases had no gene match. Looked up from germline, CDR1 is SGHNT and CDR2 is YYREEE (reference sequence). CDR3 sequence (DNA): TGTGCCAGCAGCTTAGCCCGGGGGGGAAATCAAGAGACCCAGTACTTC. Its protein is CASSLARGGNQETQYF.